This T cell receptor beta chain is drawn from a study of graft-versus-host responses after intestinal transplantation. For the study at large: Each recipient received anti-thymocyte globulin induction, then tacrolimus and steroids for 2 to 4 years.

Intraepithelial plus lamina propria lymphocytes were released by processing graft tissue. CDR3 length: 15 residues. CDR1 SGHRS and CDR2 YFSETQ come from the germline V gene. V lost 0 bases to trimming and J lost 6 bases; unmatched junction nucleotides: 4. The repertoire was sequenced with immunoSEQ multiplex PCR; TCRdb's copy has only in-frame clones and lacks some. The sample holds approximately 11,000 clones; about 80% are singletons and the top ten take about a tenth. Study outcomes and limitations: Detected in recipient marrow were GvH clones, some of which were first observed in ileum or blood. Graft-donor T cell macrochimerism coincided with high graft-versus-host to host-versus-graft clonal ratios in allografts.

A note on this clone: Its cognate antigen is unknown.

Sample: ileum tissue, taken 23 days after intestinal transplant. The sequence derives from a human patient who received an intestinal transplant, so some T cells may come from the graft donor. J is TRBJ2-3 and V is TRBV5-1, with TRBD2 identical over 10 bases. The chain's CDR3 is CASSLGAGGPDTQYF. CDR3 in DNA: TGCGCCAGCAGCTTGGGAGCGGGAGGGCCTGATACGCAGTATTTT.